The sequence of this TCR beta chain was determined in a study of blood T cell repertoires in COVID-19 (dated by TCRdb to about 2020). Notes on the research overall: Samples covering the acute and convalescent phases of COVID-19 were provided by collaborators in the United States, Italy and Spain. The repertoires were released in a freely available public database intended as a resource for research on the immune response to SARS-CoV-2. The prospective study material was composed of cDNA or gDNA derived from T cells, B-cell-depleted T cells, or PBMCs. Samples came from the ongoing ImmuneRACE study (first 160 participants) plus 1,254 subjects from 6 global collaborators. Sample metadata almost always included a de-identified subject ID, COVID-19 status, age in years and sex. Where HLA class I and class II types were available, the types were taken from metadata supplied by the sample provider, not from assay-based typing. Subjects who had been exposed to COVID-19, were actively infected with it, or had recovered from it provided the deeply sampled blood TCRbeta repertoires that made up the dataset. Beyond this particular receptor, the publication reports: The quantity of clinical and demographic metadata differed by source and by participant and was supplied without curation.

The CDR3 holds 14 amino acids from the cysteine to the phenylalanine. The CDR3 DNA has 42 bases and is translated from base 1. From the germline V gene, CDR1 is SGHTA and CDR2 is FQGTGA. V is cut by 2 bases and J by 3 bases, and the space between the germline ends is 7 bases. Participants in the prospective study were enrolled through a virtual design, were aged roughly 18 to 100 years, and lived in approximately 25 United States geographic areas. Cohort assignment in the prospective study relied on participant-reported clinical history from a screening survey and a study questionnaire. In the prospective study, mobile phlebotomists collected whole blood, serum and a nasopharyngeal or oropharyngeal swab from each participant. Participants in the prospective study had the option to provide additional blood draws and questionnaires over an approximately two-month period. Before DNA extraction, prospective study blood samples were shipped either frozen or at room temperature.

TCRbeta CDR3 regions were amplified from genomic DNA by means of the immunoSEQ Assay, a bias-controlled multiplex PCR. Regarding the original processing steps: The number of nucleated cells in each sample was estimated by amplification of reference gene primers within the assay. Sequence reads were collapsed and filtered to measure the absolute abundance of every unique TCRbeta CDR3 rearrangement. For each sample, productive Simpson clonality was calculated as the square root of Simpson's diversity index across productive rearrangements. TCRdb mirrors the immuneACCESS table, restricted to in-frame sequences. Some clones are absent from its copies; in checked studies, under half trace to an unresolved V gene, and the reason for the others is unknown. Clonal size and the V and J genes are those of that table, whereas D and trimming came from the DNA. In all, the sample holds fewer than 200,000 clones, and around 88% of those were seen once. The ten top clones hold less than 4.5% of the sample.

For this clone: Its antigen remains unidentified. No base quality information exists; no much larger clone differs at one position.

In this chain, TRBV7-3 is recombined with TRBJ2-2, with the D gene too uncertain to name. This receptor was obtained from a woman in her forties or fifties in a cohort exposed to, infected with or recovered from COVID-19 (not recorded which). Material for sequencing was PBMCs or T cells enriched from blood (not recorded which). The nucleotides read TGTGCCAGCAGCTTAGAGGCAGACACCGGGGAGCTGTTTTTT. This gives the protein CASSLEADTGELFF. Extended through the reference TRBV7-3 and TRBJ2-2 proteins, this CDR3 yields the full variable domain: GAGVSQTPSNKVTEKGKYVELRCDPISGHTALYWYRQSLGQGPEFLIYFQGTGAADDSGLPNDRFFAVRPEGSVSTLKIQRTERGDSAVYLCASSLEADTGELFFGEGSRLTVL.